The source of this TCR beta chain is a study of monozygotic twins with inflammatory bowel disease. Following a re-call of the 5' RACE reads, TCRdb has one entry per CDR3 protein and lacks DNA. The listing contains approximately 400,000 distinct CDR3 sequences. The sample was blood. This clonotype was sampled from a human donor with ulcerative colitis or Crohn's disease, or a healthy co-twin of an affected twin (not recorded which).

Here the CDR3 reads CASSPVSFTDTQYF. The J gene is TRBJ2-3, the V gene TRBV7-8. CDR1 and CDR2 (germline): SGHVS, FQNEAQ. The CDR3 loop spans 14 amino acids. Full variable domain (rest looked up from reference TRBV7-8 and TRBJ2-3): GAGVSQSPRYKVAKRGQDVALRCDPISGHVSLFWYQQALGQGPEFLTYFQNEAQLDKSGLPSDRFFAERPEGSVSTLKIQRTQQEDSAVYLCASSPVSFTDTQYFGPGTRLTVL.